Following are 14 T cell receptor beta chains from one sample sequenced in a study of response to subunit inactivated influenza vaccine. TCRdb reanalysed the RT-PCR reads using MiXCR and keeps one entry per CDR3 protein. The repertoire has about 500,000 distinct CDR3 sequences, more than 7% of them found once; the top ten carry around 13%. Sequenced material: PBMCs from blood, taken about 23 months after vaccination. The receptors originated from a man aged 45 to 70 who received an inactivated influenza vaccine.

CDR3 coding DNA: TGTGCCAGCAGCCTCGGGACTAGCGGGAATACGCAGTATTTT. Translation: CASSLGTSGNTQYF. This chain uses TRBV11-2 with TRBJ2-3; TRBD2 agrees at 13 bases. This CDR3 spans 14 amino acids. Germline trimming cut 5 bases from V and 7 bases from J; bases unmatched to any gene: 3. Germline-derived CDR1 and CDR2 are SGHAT and FQNNGV.

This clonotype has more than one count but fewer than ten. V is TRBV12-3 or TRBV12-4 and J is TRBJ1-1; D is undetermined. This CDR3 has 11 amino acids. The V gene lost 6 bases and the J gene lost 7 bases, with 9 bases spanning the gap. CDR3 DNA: TGTGCCAGCAGCACATACAGTGAAGCTTTCTTT. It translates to CASSTYSEAFF.

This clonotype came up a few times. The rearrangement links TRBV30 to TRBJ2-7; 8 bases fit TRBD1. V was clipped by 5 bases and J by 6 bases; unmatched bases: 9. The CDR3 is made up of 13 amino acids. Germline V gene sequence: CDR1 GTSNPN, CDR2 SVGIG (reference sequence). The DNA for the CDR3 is TGTGCCTGGGAAAGACAGGGGTTGCTCGAGCAGTACTTC. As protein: CAWERQGLLEQYF.

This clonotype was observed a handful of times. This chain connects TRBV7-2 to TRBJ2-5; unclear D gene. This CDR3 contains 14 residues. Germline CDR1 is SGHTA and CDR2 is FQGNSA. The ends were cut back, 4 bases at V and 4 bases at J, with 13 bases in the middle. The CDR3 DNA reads TGTGCCAGCAGCTCCCAGACAATCACAGAGACCCAGTACTTC. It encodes CASSSQTITETQYF.

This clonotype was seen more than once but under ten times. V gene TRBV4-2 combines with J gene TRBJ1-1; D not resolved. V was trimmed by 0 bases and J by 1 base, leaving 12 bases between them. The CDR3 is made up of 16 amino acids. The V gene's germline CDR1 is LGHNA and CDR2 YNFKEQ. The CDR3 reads CASSQERRAANTEAFF. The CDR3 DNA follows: TGTGCCAGCAGCCAAGAAAGACGGGCGGCGAACACTGAAGCTTTCTTT.

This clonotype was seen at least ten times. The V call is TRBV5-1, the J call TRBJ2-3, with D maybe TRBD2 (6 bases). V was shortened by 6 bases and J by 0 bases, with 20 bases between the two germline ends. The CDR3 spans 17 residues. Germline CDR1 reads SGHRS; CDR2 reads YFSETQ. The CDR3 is CASTLGSGGTSTDTQYF. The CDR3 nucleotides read TGCGCCAGCACCCTGGGGAGCGGCGGGACGAGCACAGATACGCAGTATTTT.

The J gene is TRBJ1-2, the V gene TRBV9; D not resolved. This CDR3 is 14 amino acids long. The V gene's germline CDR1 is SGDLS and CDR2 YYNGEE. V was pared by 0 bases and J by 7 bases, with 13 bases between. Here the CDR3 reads CASSVEGKLSGYTF. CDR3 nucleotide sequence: TGTGCCAGCAGCGTAGAAGGGAAACTTAGTGGCTACACCTTC.

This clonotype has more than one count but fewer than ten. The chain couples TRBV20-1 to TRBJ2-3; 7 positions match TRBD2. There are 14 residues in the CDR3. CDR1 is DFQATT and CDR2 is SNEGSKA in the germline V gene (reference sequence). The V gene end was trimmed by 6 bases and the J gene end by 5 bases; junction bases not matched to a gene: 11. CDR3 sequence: CSAPGGAGRDTQYF. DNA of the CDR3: TGCAGTGCGCCCGGGGGAGCGGGGAGAGATACGCAGTATTTT.

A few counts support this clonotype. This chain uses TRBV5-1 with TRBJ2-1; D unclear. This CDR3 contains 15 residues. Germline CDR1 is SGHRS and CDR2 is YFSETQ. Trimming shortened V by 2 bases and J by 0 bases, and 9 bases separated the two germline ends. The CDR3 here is CASSFQTASYNEQFF. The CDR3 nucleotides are TGCGCCAGCAGCTTCCAAACCGCCTCCTACAATGAGCAGTTCTTC.

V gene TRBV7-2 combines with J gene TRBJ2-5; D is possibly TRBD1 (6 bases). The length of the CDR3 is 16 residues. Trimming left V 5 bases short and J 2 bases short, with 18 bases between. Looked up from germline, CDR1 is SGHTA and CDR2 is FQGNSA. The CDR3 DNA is TGTGCCAGCAGCGCACAGGGCCCCAAAAATCAAGAGACCCAGTACTTC. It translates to CASSAQGPKNQETQYF.

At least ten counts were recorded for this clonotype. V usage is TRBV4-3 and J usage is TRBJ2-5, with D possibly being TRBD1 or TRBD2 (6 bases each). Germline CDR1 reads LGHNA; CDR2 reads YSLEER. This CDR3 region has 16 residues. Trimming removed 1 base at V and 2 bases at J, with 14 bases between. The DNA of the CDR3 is TGCGCCAGCAGCCAAGCCTCCCCGGGGGCGCAAGAGACCCAGTACTTC. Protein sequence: CASSQASPGAQETQYF.

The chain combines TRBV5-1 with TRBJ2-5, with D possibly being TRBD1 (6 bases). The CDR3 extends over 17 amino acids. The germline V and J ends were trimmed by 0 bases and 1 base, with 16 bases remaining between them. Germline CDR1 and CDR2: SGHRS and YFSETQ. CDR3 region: CASSLGWGQNGQETQYF. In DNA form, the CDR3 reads TGCGCCAGCAGCTTGGGTTGGGGGCAGAACGGCCAAGAGACCCAGTACTTC.

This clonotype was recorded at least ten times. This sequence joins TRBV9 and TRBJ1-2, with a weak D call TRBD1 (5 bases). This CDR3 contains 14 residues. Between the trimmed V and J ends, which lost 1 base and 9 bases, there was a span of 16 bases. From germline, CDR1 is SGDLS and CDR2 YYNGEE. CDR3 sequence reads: CASSVTGTAARYTF. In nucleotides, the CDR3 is TGTGCCAGCAGCGTAACCGGGACGGCGGCGCGCTACACCTTC.

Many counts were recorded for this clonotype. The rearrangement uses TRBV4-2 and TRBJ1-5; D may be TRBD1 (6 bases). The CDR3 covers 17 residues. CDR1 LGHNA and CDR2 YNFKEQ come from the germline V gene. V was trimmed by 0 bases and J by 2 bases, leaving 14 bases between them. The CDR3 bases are TGTGCCAGCAGCCAAGAAGGAGGCAGGGGCGGCAATCAGCCCCAGCATTTT. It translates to CASSQEGGRGGNQPQHF.